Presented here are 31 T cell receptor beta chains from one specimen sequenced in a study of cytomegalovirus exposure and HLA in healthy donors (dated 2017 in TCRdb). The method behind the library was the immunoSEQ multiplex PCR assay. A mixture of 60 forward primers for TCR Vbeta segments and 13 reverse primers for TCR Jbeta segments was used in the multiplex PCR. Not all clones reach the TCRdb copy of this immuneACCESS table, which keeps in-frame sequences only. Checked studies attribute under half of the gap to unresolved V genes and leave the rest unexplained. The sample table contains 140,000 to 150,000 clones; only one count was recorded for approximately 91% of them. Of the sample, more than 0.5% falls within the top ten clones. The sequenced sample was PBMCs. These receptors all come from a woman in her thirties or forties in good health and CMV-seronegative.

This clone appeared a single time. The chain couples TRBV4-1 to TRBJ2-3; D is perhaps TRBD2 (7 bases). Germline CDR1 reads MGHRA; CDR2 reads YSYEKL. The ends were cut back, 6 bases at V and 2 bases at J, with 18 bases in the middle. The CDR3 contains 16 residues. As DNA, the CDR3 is TGCGCCAGCAGGTTGGGAGGGGGACCTAACACAGATACGCAGTATTTT. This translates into CASRLGGGPNTDTQYF.

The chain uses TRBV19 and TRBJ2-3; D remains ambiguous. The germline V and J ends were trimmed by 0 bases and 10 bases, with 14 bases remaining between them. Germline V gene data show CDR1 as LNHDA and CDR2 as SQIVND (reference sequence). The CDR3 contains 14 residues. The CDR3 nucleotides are TGTGCCAGTAGTATAGACTCTTCGGTTAGCTCGCAGTATTTT. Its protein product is CASSIDSSVSSQYF.

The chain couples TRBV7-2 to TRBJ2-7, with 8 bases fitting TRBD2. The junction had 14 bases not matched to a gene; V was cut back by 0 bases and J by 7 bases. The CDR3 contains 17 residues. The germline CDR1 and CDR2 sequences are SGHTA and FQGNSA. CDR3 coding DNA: TGTGCCAGCAGCTTAGCGTGGCGAGCGGGAGTTTTGGGAGAGCAGTACTTC. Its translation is CASSLAWRAGVLGEQYF.

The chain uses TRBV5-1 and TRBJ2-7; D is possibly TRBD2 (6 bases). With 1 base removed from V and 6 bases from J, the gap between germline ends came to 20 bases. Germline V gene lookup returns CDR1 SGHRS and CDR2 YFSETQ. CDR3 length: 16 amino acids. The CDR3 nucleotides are TGCGCCAGCAGCTTGTCCTCGGGGGAACTAGCAGGCGAGCAGTACTTC. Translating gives CASSLSSGELAGEQYF.

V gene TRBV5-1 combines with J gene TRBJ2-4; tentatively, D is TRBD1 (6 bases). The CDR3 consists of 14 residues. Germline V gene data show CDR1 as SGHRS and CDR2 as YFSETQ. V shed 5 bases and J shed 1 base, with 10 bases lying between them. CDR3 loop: CASRSQGAKNIQYF. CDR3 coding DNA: TGCGCCAGCAGGTCTCAGGGGGCCAAAAACATTCAGTACTTC.

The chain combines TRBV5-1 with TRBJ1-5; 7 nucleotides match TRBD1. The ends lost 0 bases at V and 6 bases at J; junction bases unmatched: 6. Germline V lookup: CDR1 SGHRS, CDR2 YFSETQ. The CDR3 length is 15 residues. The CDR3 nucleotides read TGCGCCAGCAGCTTGGAAGGGACAGAGTCTCAGCCCCAGCATTTT. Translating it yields CASSLEGTESQPQHF.

As DNA, the CDR3 is TGTGCCAGCCAGGACAGGGGAGACTATGGCTACACCTTC. Its translation: CASQDRGDYGYTF. The V call is TRBV6-4, the J call TRBJ1-2; 9 bases align to TRBD1. After removal of 8 bases from V and 3 bases from J, the junction contained 4 bases not matched to a gene. The germline V gene has CDR1 MRHNA and CDR2 SNTAGT. The CDR3 has 13 residues.

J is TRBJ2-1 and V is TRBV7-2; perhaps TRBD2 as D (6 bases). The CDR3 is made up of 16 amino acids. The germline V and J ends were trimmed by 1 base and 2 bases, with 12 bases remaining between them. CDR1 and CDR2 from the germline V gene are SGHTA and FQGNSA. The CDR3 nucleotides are TGTGCCAGCAGCTTAGTGAGACTAGACGCCTACAATGAGCAGTTCTTC. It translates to CASSLVRLDAYNEQFF. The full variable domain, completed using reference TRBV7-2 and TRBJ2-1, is GAGVSQSPSNKVTEKGKDVELRCDPISGHTALYWYRQSLGQGLEFLIYFQGNSAPDKSGLPSDRFSAERTGGSVSTLTIQRTQQEDSAVYLCASSLVRLDAYNEQFFGPGTRLTVL.

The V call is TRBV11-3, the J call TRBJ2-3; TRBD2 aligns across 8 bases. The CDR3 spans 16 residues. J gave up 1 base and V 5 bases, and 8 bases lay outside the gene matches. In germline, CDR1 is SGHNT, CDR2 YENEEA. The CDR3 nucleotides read TGTGCCAGCAGCCCCGGGAGGGCGGGAGGCACAGATACGCAGTATTTT. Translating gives CASSPGRAGGTDTQYF. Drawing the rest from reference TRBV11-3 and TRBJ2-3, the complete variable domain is EAGVVQSPRYKIIEKKQPVAFWCNPISGHNTLYWYLQNLGQGPELLIRYENEEAVDDSQLPKDRFSAERLKGVDSTLKIQPAELGDSAVYLCASSPGRAGGTDTQYFGPGTRLTVL.

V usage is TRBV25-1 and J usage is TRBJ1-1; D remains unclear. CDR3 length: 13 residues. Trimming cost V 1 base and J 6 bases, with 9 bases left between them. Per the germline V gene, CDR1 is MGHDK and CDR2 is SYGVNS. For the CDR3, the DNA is TGTGCCAGCAGTGAATGGAGGAGTCCTGAAGCTTTCTTT. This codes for CASSEWRSPEAFF.

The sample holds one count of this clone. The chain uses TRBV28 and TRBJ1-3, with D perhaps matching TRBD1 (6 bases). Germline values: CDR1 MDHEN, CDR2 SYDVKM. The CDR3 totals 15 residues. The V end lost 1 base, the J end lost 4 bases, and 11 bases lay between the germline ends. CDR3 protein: CASSLFPRGGNTIYF. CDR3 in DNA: TGTGCCAGCAGTTTATTCCCCAGGGGCGGAAACACCATATATTTT.

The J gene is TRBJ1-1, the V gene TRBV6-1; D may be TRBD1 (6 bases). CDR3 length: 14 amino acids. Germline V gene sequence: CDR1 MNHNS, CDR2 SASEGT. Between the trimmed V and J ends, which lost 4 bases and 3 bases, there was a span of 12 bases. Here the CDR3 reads CASSVGQSDTEAFF. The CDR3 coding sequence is TGTGCCAGCAGTGTCGGACAGTCGGACACTGAAGCTTTCTTT.

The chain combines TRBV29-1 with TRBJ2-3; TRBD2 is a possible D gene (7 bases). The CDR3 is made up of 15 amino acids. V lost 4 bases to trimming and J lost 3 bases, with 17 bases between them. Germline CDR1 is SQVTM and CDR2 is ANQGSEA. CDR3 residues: CSVGPSGGGTDTQYF. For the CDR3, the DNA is TGCAGCGTTGGTCCTAGCGGAGGGGGGACAGATACGCAGTATTTT.

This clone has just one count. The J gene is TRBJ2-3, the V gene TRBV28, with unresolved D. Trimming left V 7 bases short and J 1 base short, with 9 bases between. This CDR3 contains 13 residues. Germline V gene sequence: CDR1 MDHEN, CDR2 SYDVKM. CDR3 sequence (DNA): TGTGCCAGCACCCTGCAGGGCACAGATACGCAGTATTTT. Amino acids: CASTLQGTDTQYF.

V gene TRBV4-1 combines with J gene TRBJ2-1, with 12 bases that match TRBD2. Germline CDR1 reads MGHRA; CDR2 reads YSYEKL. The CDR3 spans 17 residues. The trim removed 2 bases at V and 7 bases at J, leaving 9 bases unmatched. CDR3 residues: CASSQLTRLAGDNEQFF. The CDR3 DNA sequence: TGCGCCAGCAGCCAACTCACCCGACTAGCGGGAGATAATGAGCAGTTCTTC.

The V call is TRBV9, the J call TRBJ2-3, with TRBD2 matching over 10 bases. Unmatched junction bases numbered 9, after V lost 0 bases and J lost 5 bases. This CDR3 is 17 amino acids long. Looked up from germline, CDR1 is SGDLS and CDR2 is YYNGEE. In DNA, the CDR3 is TGTGCCAGCAGCGTAGACCTGGGAGCGGGAGGGATAGATACGCAGTATTTT. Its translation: CASSVDLGAGGIDTQYF.

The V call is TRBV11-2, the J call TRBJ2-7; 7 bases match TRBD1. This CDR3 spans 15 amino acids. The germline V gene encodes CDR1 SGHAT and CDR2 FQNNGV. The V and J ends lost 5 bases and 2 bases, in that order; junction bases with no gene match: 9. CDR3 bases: TGTGCCAGCAGCCCCGGGCCCGGACAGGCCTACGAGCAGTACTTC. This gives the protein CASSPGPGQAYEQYF. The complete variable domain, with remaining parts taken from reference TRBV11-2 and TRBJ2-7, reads EAGVAQSPRYKIIEKRQSVAFWCNPISGHATLYWYQQILGQGPKLLIQFQNNGVVDDSQLPKDRFSAERLKGVDSTLKIQPAKLEDSAVYLCASSPGPGQAYEQYFGPGTRLTVT.

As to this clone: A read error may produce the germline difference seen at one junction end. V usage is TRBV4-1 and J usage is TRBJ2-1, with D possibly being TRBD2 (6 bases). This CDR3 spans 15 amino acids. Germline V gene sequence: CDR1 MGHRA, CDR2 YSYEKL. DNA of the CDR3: TGCGCCAGCAGCCAAGGCTGGGACTCCTACAGTGAGCAGTTCTTC. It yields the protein CASSQGWDSYSEQFF.

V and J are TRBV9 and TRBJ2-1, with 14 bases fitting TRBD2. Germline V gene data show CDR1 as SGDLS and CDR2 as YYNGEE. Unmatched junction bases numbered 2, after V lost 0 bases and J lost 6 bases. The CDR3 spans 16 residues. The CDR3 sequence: CASSVGGLAGANEQFF. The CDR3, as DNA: TGTGCCAGCAGCGTAGGGGGACTAGCGGGAGCCAATGAGCAGTTCTTC.

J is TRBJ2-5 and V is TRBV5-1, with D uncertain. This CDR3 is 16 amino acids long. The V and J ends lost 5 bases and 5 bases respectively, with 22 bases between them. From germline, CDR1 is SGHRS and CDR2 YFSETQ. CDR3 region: CASSLVSTATQETQYF. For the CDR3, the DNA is TGCGCCAGCAGTCTGGTTTCGACTGCCACCCAGGAGACCCAGTACTTC.

The CDR3 reads CASTPLAGSYNEQFF. CDR3 nucleotides: TGTGCCAGCACCCCGCTAGCGGGAAGCTACAATGAGCAGTTCTTC. The V and J genes are TRBV7-9 and TRBJ2-1; 9 nucleotides match TRBD2. V lost 7 bases to trimming and J lost 3 bases; unmatched junction nucleotides: 7. The CDR3 length is 15 residues. In germline, CDR1 is SEHNR, CDR2 FQNEAQ (reference sequence).

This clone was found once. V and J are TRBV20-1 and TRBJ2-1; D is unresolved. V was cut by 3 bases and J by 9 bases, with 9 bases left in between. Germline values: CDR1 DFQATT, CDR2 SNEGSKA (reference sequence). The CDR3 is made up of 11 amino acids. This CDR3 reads CSASSWSEQFF. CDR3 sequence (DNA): TGCAGTGCTAGTTCTTGGAGTGAGCAGTTCTTC.

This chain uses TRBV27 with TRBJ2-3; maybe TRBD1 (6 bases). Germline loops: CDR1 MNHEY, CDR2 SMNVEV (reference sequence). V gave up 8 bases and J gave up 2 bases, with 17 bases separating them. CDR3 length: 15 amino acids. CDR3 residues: CASALTGLPTDTQYF. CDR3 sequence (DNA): TGTGCCAGCGCCCTTACAGGGCTCCCCACAGATACGCAGTATTTT.

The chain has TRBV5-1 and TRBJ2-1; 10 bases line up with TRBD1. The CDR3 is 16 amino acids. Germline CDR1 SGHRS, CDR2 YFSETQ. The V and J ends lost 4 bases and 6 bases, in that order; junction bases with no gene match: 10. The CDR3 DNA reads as TGCGCCAGCAGCCCCCTTGGACAGGGGGTTATCAATGAGCAGTTCTTC. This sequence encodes CASSPLGQGVINEQFF.

The DNA for the CDR3 is TGTGCCAGCAGTGCCGACAGGGGGGAGTACAATGAGCAGTTCTTC. It yields the protein CASSADRGEYNEQFF. V usage is TRBV2 and J usage is TRBJ2-1, with 9 bases matching TRBD1. In germline, CDR1 is SNHLY, CDR2 FYNNEI. V dropped 4 bases and J dropped 4; count of bases not matched to a gene: 5. This CDR3 is 15 amino acids long.

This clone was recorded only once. The CDR3 region is CASSLWSGSFGEQFF. Here the CDR3 DNA reads TGTGCCAGCAGCTTATGGAGCGGGAGTTTTGGTGAGCAGTTCTTC. V is TRBV7-2 and J is TRBJ2-1, with 8 positions matching TRBD2. The germline V gene has CDR1 SGHTA and CDR2 FQGNSA. V lost 2 bases and J lost 9; bases outside the gene matches: 9. This CDR3 spans 15 amino acids.

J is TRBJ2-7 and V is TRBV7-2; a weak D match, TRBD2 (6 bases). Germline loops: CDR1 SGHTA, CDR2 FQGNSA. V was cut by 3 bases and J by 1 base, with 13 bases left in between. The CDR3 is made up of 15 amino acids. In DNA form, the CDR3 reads TGTGCCAGCAGCTTCCCCTGGGCGGGGTCCTACGAGCAGTACTTC. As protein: CASSFPWAGSYEQYF.

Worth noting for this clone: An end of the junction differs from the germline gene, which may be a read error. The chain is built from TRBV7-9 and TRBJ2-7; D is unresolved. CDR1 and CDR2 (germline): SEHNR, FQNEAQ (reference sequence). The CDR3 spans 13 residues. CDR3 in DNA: TGTTCCAGCAGCTTAGCACTCACCTACGAGCAGTACTTC. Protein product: CSSSLALTYEQYF.

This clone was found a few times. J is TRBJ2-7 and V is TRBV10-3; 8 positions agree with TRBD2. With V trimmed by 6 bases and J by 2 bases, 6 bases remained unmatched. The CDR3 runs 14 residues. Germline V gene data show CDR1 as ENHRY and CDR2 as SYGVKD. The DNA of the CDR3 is TGTGCCATCAGCCTAACTAGCGGTCCCTACGAGCAGTACTTC. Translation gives CAISLTSGPYEQYF.

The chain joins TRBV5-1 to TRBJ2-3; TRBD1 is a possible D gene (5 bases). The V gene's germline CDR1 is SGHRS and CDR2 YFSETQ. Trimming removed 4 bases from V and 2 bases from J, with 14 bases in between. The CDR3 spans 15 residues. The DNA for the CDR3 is TGCGCCAGCAGCCAACTCAGGGAACCCACAGATACGCAGTATTTT. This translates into CASSQLREPTDTQYF.

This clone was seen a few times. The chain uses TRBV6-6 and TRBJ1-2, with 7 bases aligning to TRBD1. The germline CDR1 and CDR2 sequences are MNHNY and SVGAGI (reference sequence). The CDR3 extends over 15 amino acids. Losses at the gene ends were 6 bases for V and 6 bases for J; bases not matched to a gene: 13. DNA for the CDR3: TGTGCCAGCAGGCGAACTAACTGGGGACAGCATGGCTACACCTTC. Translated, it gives CASRRTNWGQHGYTF.